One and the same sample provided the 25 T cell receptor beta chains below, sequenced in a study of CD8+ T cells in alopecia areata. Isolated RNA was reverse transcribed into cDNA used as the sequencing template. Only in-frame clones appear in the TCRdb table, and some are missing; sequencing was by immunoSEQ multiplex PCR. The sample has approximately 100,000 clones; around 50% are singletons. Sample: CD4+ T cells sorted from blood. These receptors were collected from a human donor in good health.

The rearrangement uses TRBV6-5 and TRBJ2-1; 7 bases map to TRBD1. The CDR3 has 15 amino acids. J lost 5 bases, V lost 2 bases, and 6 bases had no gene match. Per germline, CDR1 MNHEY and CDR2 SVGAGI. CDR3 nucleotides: TGTGCCAGCAGTTACGGCAGACAGGGAAACAATGAGCAGTTCTTC. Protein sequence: CASSYGRQGNNEQFF.

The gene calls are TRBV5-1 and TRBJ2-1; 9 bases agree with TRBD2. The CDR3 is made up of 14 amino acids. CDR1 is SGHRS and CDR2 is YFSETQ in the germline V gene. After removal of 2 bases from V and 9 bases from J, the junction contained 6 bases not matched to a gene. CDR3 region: CASSFLAGVGEQFF. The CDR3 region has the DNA TGCGCCAGCAGCTTCTTAGCGGGGGTAGGTGAGCAGTTCTTC.

The CDR3: CATSRDLRGSSGNTIYF. For the CDR3, the DNA is TGTGCCACCAGCAGAGATCTACGGGGTTCGTCTGGAAACACCATATATTTT. This chain joins TRBV15 and TRBJ1-3; D unresolved. Germline V gene sequence: CDR1 LNHNV, CDR2 YYDKDF (reference sequence). The germline V and J ends were trimmed by 0 bases and 1 base, with 13 bases remaining between them. The CDR3 totals 17 residues.

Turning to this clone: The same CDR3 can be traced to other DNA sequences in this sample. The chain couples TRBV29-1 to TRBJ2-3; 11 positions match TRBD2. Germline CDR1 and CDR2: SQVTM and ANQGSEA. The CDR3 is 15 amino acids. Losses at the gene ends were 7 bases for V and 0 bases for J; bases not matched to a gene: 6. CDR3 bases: TGCAGCGCTACCGGGACTAGCGGTAGCACAGATACGCAGTATTTT. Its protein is CSATGTSGSTDTQYF.

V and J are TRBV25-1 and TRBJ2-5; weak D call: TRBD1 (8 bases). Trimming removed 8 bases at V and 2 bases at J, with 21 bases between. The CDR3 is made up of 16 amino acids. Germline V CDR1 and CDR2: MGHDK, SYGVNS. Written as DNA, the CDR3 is TGTGCCAGCTCCCCTACAGGGGGGGGCGGACAAGAGACCCAGTACTTC. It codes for CASSPTGGGGQETQYF.

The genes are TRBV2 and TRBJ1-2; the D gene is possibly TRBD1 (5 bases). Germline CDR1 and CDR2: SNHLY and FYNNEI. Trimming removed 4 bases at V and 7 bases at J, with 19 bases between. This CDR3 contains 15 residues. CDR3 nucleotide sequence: TGTGCCAGCAGTGCAGTCCTGCCAGGGATCACTGGCTACACCTTC. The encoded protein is CASSAVLPGITGYTF.

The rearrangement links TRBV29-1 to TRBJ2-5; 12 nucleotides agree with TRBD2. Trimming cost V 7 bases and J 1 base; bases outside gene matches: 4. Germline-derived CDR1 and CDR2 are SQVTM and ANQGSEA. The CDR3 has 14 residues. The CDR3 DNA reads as TGCAGCGGCCAACTAGCGGGGGGCCAAGAGACCCAGTACTTC. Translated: CSGQLAGGQETQYF.

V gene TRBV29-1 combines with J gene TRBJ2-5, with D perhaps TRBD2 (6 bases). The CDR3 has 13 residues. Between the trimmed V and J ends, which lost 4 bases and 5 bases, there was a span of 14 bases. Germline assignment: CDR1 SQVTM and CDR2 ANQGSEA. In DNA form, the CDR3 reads TGCAGCGTTGTTGGCCCTAGCGCGGAGACCCAGTACTTC. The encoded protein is CSVVGPSAETQYF. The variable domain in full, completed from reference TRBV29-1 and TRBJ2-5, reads SAVISQKPSRDICQRGTSLTIQCQVDSQVTMMFWYRQQPGQSLTLIATANQGSEATYESGFVIDKFPISRPNLTFSTLTVSNMSPEDSSIYLCSVVGPSAETQYFGPGTRLLVL.

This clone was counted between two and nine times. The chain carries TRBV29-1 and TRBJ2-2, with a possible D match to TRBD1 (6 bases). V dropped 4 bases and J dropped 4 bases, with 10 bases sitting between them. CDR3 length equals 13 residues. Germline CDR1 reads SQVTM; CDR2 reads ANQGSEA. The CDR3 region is CSVAKDSTGELFF. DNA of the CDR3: TGCAGCGTTGCAAAGGACAGCACCGGGGAGCTGTTTTTT.

In DNA form, the CDR3 reads TGCAGCGTGGGGGACAGAATGAACACTGAAGCTTTCTTT. Protein sequence: CSVGDRMNTEAFF. The chain employs TRBV29-1 and TRBJ1-1; 7 nucleotides align to TRBD1. The germline V gene has CDR1 SQVTM and CDR2 ANQGSEA. This CDR3 is 13 amino acids long. The J segment lost 0 bases and the V segment lost 6 bases, leaving 4 bases of the junction unmatched. Combining the CDR3 with reference TRBV29-1 and TRBJ1-1 gives the whole variable domain SAVISQKPSRDICQRGTSLTIQCQVDSQVTMMFWYRQQPGQSLTLIATANQGSEATYESGFVIDKFPISRPNLTFSTLTVSNMSPEDSSIYLCSVGDRMNTEAFFGQGTRLTVV.

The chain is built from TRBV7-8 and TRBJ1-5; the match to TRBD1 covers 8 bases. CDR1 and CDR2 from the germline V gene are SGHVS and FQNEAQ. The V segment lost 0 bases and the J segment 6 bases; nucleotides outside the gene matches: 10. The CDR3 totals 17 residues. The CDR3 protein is CASSLAPGGVFSQPQHF. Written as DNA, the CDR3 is TGTGCCAGCAGCTTAGCTCCAGGGGGCGTCTTTAGTCAGCCCCAGCATTTT.

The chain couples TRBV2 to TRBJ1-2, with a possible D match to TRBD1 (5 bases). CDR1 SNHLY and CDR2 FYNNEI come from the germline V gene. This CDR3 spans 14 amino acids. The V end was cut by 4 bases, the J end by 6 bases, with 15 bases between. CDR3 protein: CASSGRGMRDGYTF. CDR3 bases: TGTGCCAGCAGTGGGCGGGGGATGCGGGATGGCTACACCTTC.

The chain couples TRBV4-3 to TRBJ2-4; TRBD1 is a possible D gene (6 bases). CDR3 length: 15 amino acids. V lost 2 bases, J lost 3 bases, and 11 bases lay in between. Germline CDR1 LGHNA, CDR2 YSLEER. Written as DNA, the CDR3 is TGCGCCAGCAGCCAATCCGGACAGCTCAAAAACATTCAGTACTTC. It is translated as CASSQSGQLKNIQYF.

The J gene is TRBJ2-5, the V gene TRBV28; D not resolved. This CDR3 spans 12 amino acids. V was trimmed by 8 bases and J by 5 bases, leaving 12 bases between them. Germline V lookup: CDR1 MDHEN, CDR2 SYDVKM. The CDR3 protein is CASEAQGETQYF. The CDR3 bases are TGTGCCAGCGAAGCCCAAGGGGAGACCCAGTACTTC.

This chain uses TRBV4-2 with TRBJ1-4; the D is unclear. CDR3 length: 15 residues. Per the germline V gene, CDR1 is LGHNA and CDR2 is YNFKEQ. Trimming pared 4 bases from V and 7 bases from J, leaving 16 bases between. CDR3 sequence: CASSPTTDSFEKLFF. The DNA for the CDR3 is TGTGCCAGCAGCCCAACGACCGATAGTTTTGAAAAACTGTTTTTT.

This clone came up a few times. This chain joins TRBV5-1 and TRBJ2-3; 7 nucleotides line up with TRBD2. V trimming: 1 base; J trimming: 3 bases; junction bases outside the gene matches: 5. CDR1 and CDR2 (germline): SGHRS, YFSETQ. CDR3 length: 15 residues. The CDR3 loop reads CASSLRAGPTDTQYF. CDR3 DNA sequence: TGCGCCAGCAGCTTGCGAGCGGGGCCTACAGATACGCAGTATTTT. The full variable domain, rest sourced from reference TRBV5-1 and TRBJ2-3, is KAGVTQTPRYLIKTRGQQVTLSCSPISGHRSVSWYQQTPGQGLQFLFEYFSETQRNKGNFPGRFSGRQFSNSRSEMNVSTLELGDSALYLCASSLRAGPTDTQYFGPGTRLTVL.

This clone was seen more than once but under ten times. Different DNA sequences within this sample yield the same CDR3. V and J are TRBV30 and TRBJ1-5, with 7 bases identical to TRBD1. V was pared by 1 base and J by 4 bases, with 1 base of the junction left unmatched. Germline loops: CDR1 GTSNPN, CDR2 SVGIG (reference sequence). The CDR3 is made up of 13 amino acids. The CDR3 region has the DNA TGTGCCTGGAGTGGACAGGGAAATCAGCCCCAGCATTTT. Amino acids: CAWSGQGNQPQHF.

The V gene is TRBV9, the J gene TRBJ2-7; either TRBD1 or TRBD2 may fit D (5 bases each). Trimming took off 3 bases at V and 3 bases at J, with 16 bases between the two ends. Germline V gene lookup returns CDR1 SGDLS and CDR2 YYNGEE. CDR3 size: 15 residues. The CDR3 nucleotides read TGTGCCAGCAGCGCTCAACCGGGACCGAACTACGAGCAGTACTTC. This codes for CASSAQPGPNYEQYF.

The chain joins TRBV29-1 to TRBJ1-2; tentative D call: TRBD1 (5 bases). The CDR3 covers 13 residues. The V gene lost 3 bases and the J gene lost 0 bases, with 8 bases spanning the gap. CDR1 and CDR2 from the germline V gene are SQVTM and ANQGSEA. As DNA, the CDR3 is TGCAGCGTTGACGCAGGGCCTAACTATGGCTACACCTTC. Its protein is CSVDAGPNYGYTF.

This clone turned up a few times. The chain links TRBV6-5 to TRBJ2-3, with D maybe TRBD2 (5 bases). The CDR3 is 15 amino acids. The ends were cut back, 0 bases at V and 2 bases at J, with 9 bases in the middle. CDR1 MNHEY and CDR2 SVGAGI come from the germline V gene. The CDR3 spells CASSYSMRVTDTQYF. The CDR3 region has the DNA TGTGCCAGCAGTTACTCGATGCGGGTCACAGATACGCAGTATTTT.

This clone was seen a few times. The CDR3 sequence: CASSQELDRGRDTEAFF. CDR3 DNA sequence: TGCGCCAGCAGCCAAGAGCTTGACAGGGGGCGAGACACTGAAGCTTTCTTT. The rearrangement links TRBV4-3 to TRBJ1-1; 10 bases are a match to TRBD1. Germline V gives CDR1 LGHNA, CDR2 YSLEER. Trimming took 0 bases from V and 3 from J; bases not matched to a gene: 7. The CDR3 has 17 amino acids.

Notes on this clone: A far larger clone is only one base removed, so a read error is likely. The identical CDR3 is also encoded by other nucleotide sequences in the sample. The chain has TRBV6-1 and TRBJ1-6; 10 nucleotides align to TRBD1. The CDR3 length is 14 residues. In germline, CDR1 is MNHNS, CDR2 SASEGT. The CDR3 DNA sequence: TGTGCTAGCAGCTGGGACAGGGGTGATAAACCCCTCCACTTT. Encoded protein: CASSWDRGDKPLHF.

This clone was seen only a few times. Here the CDR3 DNA reads TGTGCCAGCGGGGACAGGGATACAGATACGCAGTATTTT. Amino acids: CASGDRDTDTQYF. This chain connects TRBV2 to TRBJ2-3; 9 nucleotides align to TRBD1. Trimming cost V 8 bases and J 3 bases; bases outside gene matches: 3. The CDR3 sequence is 13 residues long. Germline V gives CDR1 SNHLY, CDR2 FYNNEI.

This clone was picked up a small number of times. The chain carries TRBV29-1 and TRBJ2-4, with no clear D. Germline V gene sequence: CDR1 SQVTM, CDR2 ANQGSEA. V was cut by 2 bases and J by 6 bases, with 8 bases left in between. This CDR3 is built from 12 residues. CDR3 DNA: TGCAGCGTTGAATTAGCATCAAACATTCAGTACTTC. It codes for CSVELASNIQYF.

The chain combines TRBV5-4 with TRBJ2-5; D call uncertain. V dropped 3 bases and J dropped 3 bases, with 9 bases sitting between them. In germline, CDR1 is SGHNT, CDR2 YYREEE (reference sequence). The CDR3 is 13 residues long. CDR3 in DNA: TGTGCCAGCAGCTCGGGTTTGGAAGAGACCCAGTACTTC. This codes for CASSSGLEETQYF.